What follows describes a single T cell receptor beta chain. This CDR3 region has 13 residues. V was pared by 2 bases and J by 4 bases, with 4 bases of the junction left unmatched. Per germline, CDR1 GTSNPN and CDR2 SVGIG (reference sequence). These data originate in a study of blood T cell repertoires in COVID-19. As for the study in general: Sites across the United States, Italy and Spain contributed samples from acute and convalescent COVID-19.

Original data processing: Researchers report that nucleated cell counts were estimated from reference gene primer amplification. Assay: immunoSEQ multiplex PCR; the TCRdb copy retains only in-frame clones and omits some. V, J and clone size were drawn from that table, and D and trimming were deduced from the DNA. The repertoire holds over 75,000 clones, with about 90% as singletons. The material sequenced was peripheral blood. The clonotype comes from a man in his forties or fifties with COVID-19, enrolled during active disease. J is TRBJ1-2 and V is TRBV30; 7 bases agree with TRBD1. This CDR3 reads CAWSYRGGYGYTF. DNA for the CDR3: TGTGCCTGGAGTTACAGGGGCGGCTATGGCTACACCTTC.